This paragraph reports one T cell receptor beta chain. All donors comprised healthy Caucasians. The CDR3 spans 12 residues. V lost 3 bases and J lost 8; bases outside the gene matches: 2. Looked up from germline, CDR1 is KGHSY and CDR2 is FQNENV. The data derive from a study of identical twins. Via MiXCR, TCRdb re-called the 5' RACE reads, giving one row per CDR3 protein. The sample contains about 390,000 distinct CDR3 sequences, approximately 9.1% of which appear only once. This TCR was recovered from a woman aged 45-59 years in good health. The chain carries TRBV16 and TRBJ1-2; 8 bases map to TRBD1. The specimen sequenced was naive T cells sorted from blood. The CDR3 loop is CASSHAGGGYTF. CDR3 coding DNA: TGTGCCAGCAGCCACGCAGGGGGCGGCTACACCTTC. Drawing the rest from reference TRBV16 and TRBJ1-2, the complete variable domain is GEEVAQTPKHLVRGEGQKAKLYCAPIKGHSYVFWYQQVLKNEFKFLISFQNENVFDETGMPKERFSAKCLPNSPCSLEIQATKLEDSAVYFCASSHAGGGYTFGSGTRLTVV.